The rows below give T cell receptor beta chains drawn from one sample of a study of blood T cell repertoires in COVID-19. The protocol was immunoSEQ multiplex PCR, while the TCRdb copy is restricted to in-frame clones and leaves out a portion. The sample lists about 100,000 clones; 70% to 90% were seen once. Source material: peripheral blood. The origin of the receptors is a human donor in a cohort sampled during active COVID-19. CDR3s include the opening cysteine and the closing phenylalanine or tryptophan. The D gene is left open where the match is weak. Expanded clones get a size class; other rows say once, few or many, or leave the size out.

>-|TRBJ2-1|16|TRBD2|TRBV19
TGTGCCAGTAGTCTCAGACTTGCGGGAGGCAACAATGAGCAGTTCTTC
CASSLRLAGGNNEQFF
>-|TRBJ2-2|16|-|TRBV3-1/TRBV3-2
TGTGCCAGCAGCCAAGGGTGGGCGATTAACACCGGGGAGCTGTTTTTT
CASSQGWAINTGELFF
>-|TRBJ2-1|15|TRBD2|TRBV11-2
TGTGCCAGCAGAGATCTAGCGGCATCCTACAATGAGCAGTTCTTC
CASRDLAASYNEQFF
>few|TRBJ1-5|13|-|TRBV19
TGTGCCAGTAGTATTTTCGAGGGTCAGCCCCAGCATTTT
CASSIFEGQPQHF
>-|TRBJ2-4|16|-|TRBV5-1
TGCGCCAGCAGCTTGGGGCAACAGCAAGCCAAAAACATTCAGTACTTC
CASSLGQQQAKNIQYF
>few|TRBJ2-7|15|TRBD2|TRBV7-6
TGTGCCAGCAGCTCCGGACTAGCGGGGACCTACGAGCAGTACTTC
CASSSGLAGTYEQYF
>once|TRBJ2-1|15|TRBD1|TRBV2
TGTGCCAGCTACCCTACAGGGGTTTCCTACAATGAGCAGTTCTTC
CASYPTGVSYNEQFF
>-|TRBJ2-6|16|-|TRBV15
TGTGCCACCAGCCCCGGGGGTGACTCTGGGGCCAACGTCCTGACTTTC
CATSPGGDSGANVLTF
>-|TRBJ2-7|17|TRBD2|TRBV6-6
TGTGCCAGCAGTCGGGCATCCGGGGGGGGAAAATGGTACGAGCAGTACTTC
CASSRASGGGKWYEQYF
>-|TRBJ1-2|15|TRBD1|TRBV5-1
TGCGCCAGCAGCTTGACCGGGACAGCTAACTATGGCTACACCTTC
CASSLTGTANYGYTF